This TCR beta chain was retrieved from a study of blood T cell repertoires in COVID-19. Looking at the study overall: Researchers got acute and convalescent COVID-19 samples from the United States, Italy and Spain.

CDR1 and CDR2 (germline): LGHDT, YNNKEL (reference sequence). V lost 0 bases and J 2 bases, leaving 7 bases between the germline ends. The CDR3 loop spans 14 amino acids. Study members were between about 18 and 100 years old and lived in some 22 US regions. Clinical histories supplied by participants themselves formed the basis of cohort assignment. In the source study's methods: It was from reference gene primer amplification that nucleated cell counts were estimated. Only in-frame clones appear in the TCRdb table, and some are missing; sequencing was by immunoSEQ multiplex PCR. V and J calls and clone size follow that table, whereas D and trimming were derived from the DNA. The data hold some 100,000 clones, with about 86% observed a single time.

The TCR sequence derives from a woman aged 45 to 65 who had recovered from COVID-19. The sequenced sample consisted of PBMCs or T cells enriched from blood (not recorded which). The rearrangement links TRBV3-1 (or the pseudogene TRBV3-2) to TRBJ1-1; D ambiguous. CDR3 loop: CASSQELSNTEAFF. CDR3 DNA sequence: TGTGCCAGCAGCCAAGAACTGAGTAACACTGAAGCTTTCTTT.